The subject of this entry is one TCR beta chain. This sample was included in a study of blood T cell repertoires in COVID-19. Study details: The cDNA or gDNA used as material had been derived from T cells, B-cell-depleted T cells, or PBMCs.

Germline lookup yields CDR1 SEHNR and CDR2 FQNEAQ (reference sequence). This CDR3 is 15 amino acids long. V lost 1 base and J 2 bases, leaving 12 bases between the germline ends. Method: immunoSEQ multiplex PCR; TCRdb's copy keeps in-frame clones and lacks some. Of 65,000 to 85,000 clones in the sample, 75% to 85% are singletons; the top ten hold 5.4%. Sequenced input: peripheral blood. The sequence was collected from a woman of 80 years or more with active or convalescent COVID-19. V is TRBV7-9 and J is TRBJ2-7, with a tentative D call TRBD1 (5 bases). The chain's CDR3 is CASSLGAGFAYEQYF. As DNA, the CDR3 is TGTGCCAGCAGCTTAGGGGCAGGGTTCGCCTACGAGCAGTACTTC. The full variable domain, with the rest looked up from reference TRBV7-9 and TRBJ2-7, is DTGVSQNPRHKITKRGQNVTFRCDPISEHNRLYWYRQTLGQGPEFLTYFQNEAQLEKSRLLSDRFSAERPKGSFSTLEIQRTEQGDSAMYLCASSLGAGFAYEQYFGPGTRLTVT.